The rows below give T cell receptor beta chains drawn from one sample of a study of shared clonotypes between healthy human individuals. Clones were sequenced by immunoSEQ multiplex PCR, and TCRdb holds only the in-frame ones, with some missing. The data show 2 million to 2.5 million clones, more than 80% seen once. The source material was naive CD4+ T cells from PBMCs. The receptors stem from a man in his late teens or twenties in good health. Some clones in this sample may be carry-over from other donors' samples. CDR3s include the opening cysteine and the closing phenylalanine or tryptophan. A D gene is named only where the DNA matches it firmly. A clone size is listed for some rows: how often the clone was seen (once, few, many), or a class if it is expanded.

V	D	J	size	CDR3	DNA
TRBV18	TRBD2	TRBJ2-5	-	CASSPLGLAGGDVETQYF	TGTGCCAGCTCACCCCTCGGACTAGCGGGAGGGGATGTAGAGACCCAGTACTTC
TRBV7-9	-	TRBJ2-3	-	CASSSHRFSTDTQYF	TGTGCCAGCAGTTCACACAGATTTTCCACAGATACGCAGTATTTT
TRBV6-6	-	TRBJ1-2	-	CASSTGVGILGYTF	TGTGCCAGCTCGACAGGAGTAGGCATATTGGGCTACACCTTC
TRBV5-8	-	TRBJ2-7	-	CASSLLGYEQYF	TGTGCCAGCAGCTTGCTGGGATACGAGCAGTACTTC
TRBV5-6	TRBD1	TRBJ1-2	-	CASSLDRGNYGYTF	TGTGCCAGCAGCTTGGACAGGGGAAACTATGGCTACACCTTC
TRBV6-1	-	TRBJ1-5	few	CASSDGTPGRQPQHF	TGTGCCAGCAGTGACGGGACTCCTGGACGGCAGCCCCAGCATTTT
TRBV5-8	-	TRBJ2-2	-	CASSLATGLSGELFF	TGTGCCAGCAGCTTGGCCACAGGGCTTTCCGGGGAGCTGTTTTTT
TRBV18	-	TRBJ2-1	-	CASSLRMASELDEQFF	TGTGCCAGCTCACTCCGGATGGCTAGCGAGTTGGATGAGCAGTTCTTC
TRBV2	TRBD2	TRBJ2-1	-	CASSRGRGNEQFF	TGTGCCAGCAGTCGCGGGAGGGGCAATGAGCAGTTCTTC
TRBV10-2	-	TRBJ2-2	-	CASRGQSTGELFF	TGCGCCAGCAGAGGACAGAGCACCGGGGAGCTGTTTTTT
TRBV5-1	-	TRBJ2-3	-	CASTPQGRTDTQYF	TGCGCCAGCACCCCGCAGGGGCGAACAGATACGCAGTATTTT
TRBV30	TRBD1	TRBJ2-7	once	CAWWQGVGEQYF	TGTGCCTGGTGGCAGGGGGTCGGGGAGCAGTACTTC
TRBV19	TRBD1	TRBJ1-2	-	CATRVGTAYGYTF	TGTGCCACCCGAGTCGGGACAGCATATGGCTACACCTTC
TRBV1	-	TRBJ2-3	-	CTSSQGTGDSTDTQYF	TGCACCAGCAGCCAAGGGACAGGGGATAGCACAGATACGCAGTATTTT
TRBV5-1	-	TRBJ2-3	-	CASSPRQPASSTDTQYF	TGCGCCAGCAGCCCCCGTCAACCTGCGTCAAGCACAGATACGCAGTATTTT
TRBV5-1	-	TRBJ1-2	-	CASSLGSEKYGYTF	TGCGCCAGCAGCTTGGGCTCAGAAAAGTATGGCTACACCTTC
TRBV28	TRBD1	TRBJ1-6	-	CASSPYYRGTRNSPLHF	TGTGCCAGCAGTCCATATTACAGGGGAACTAGAAATTCACCCCTCCACTTT
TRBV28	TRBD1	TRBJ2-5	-	CASSLQGAKETQYF	TGTGCCAGCAGTTTACAGGGGGCAAAAGAGACCCAGTACTTC
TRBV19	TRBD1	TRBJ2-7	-	CASSVPGQPYEQYF	TGTGCCAGTAGTGTTCCGGGACAGCCCTACGAGCAGTACTTC
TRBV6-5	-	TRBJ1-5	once	CASSRSAYFHKEHF	TGTGCCAGTAGTCGGTCTGCCTATTTCCATAAAGAGCATTTT
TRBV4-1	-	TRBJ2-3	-	CASSPFPPPGLGTDTQYF	TGCGCCAGCAGCCCCTTTCCGCCACCGGGACTGGGCACAGATACGCAGTATTTT
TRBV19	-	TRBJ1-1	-	CASSIDTNTEAFF	TGTGCCAGTAGTATCGACACGAACACTGAAGCTTTCTTT
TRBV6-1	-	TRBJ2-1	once	CASSGIYEQFF	TGTGCCAGCAGTGGAATTTATGAGCAGTTCTTC
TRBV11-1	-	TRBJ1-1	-	CASSPGSGRGNTEAFF	TGTGCCAGCAGCCCCGGATCAGGGCGGGGGAACACTGAAGCTTTCTTT
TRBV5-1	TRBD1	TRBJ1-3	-	CASSPGTVGNTIYF	TGCGCCAGCAGCCCCGGGACAGTTGGAAACACCATATATTTT
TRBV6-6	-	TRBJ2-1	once	CASSYSGQGRNEQFF	TGTGCCAGCAGTTACTCGGGGCAGGGGAGGAATGAGCAGTTCTTC
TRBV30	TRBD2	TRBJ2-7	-	CAWSVSMAGGLEYF	TGTGCCTGGAGTGTATCCATGGCGGGAGGGCTGGAGTACTTC
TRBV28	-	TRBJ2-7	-	CASSRQATAYTSYEQYF	TGTGCCAGCAGCCGACAGGCGACTGCTTATACGTCCTACGAGCAGTACTTC
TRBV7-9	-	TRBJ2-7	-	CASSLRPESEQYF	TGTGCCAGCAGCTTAAGGCCCGAGTCCGAGCAGTACTTC
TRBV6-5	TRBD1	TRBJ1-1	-	CASTRDRALNTEAFF	TGTGCCAGCACGAGGGACAGGGCCCTAAACACTGAAGCTTTCTTT
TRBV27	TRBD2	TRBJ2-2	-	CASSSFRLAFTGELFF	TGTGCCAGCAGTTCCTTTCGACTAGCGTTCACCGGGGAGCTGTTTTTT
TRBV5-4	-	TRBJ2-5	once	CASSFPGRETQYF	TGTGCCAGCAGCTTCCCAGGGAGGGAGACCCAGTACTTC
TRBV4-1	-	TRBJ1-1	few	CASSHLNLQPLTEAFF	TGCGCCAGCAGCCATTTGAACCTACAGCCCCTCACTGAAGCTTTCTTT
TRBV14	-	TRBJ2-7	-	CASSQLAAGSSYEQYF	TGTGCCAGCAGCCAACTGGCGGCGGGTAGCTCCTACGAGCAGTACTTC
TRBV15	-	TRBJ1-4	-	CATSRDRQTNEKLFF	TGTGCCACCAGCAGAGACAGGCAAACTAATGAAAAACTGTTTTTT
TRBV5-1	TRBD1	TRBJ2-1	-	CASSLYVQGVSYNEQFF	TGCGCCAGCAGCTTATACGTACAGGGGGTCTCCTACAATGAGCAGTTCTTC
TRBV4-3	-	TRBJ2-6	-	CASSQSSTSGANVLTF	TGCGCCAGCAGCCAATCGTCCACTTCTGGGGCCAACGTCCTGACTTTC
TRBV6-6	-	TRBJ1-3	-	CASSPPGGNTIYF	TGTGCCAGCAGTCCCCCGGGAGGAAACACCATATATTTT
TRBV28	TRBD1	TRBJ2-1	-	CASITAGQGAYNEQFF	TGTGCCAGCATCACCGCGGGACAGGGGGCCTACAATGAGCAGTTCTTC
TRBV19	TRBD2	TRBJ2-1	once	CASSGTSTSYNEQFF	TGTGCCAGTAGTGGGACTAGCACCTCCTACAATGAGCAGTTCTTC
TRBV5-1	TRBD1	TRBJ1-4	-	CASSLTPQGKGEKLFF	TGCGCCAGCAGCTTGACCCCACAGGGGAAAGGCGAAAAACTGTTTTTT
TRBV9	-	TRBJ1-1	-	CASSVGQHTEAFF	TGTGCCAGCAGCGTCGGACAGCACACTGAAGCTTTCTTT
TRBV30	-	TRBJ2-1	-	CAWSLPGPPQFF	TGTGCCTGGAGTCTTCCGGGACCCCCGCAGTTCTTC
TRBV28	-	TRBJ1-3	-	CASSPGGSQSSGNTIYF	TGTGCCAGCAGTCCCGGTGGCAGCCAGAGCTCTGGAAACACCATATATTTT
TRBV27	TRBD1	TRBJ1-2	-	CASSPTGGIYGYTF	TGTGCCAGCAGTCCGACAGGGGGGATTTATGGCTACACCTTC
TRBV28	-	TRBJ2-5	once	CASSPGGSGLETQYF	TGTGCCAGCAGTCCTGGGGGATCAGGGTTGGAGACCCAGTACTTC
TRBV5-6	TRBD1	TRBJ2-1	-	CASSYDRVPYNEQFF	TGTGCCAGCAGCTATGACAGGGTGCCCTACAATGAGCAGTTCTTC
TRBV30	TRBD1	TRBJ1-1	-	CAWTMTGEAFF	TGTGCCTGGACCATGACAGGGGAAGCTTTCTTT
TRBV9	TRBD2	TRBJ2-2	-	CASSLTSGYTGELFF	TGTGCCAGCAGCCTGACTAGCGGTTACACCGGGGAGCTGTTTTTT
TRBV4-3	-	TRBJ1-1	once	CASSQDGGTTNTEAFF	TGCGCCAGCAGCCAAGATGGGGGGACCACGAACACTGAAGCTTTCTTT
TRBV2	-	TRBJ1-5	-	CASSDRSGNQPQHF	TGTGCCAGCAGCGACAGGTCGGGCAATCAGCCCCAGCATTTT
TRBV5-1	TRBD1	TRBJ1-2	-	CASSPDRVYGYTF	TGCGCCAGCAGCCCGGACAGGGTCTATGGCTACACCTTC
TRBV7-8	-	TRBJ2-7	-	CASSVVRDAKSSYEQYF	TGTGCCAGCAGTGTCGTCCGGGACGCCAAGAGCTCCTACGAGCAGTACTTC
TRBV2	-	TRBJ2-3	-	CASYLVPHTQYF	TGTGCCAGCTATCTAGTCCCGCATACGCAGTATTTT
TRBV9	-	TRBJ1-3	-	CASSVGRPIMGNTIYF	TGTGCCAGCAGCGTAGGGCGGCCCATTATGGGCAACACCATATATTTT
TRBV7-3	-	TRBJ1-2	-	CASSPPRRGAVYGYTF	TGTGCCAGCAGTCCTCCCCGGCGGGGGGCTGTCTATGGCTACACCTTC
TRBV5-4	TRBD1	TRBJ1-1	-	CASHPRGTGRTTEAFF	TGTGCCAGCCACCCTCGCGGGACAGGGAGGACCACTGAAGCTTTCTTT